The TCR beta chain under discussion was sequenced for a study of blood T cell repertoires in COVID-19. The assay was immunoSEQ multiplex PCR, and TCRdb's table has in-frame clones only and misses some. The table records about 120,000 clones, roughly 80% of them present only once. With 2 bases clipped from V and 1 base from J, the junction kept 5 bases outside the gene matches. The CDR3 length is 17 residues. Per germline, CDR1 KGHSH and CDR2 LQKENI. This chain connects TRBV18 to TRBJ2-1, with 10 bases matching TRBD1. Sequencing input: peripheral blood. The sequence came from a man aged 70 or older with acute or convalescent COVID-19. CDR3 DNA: TGTGCCAGCTCACCAGGGGACAGGGGAACTTCCTACAATGAGCAGTTCTTC. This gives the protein CASSPGDRGTSYNEQFF. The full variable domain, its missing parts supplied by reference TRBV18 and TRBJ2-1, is NAGVMQNPRHLVRRRGQEARLRCSPMKGHSHVYWYRQLPEEGLKFMVYLQKENIIDESGMPKERFSAEFPKEGPSILRIQQVVRGDSAAYFCASSPGDRGTSYNEQFFGPGTRLTVL.